The next 9 T cell receptor beta chains were all read from a single sample in a study of CD8 T cells in ankylosing spondylitis. Each CDR3 protein gets one entry after TCRdb re-called the 5' RACE reads with MiXCR. This sample has 100,000 to 150,000 distinct CDR3 sequences, with around 7% found just once. The sequenced material came from blood, either unsorted or a sorted T cell fraction (not recorded which). The source is a male donor with ankylosing spondylitis or in good health (not recorded which).

This clonotype was counted only a few times. This rearrangement joins TRBV3-1 to TRBJ2-3, with a tentative D call TRBD1 (7 bases). The V gene lost 8 bases and the J gene lost 2 bases, with 29 bases spanning the gap. CDR3 length: 19 amino acids. The germline CDR1 and CDR2 sequences are LGHDT and YNNKEL (reference sequence). DNA of the CDR3: TGTGCCAGCTGTTTAGGTTCGTTCCGACAGGGAGGCTTCACAGATACGCAGTATTTT. Its translation: CASCLGSFRQGGFTDTQYF.

The sample holds many counts of this clonotype. The J gene is TRBJ1-1, the V gene TRBV20-1, with TRBD1 matching over 10 bases. Germline trimming cut 2 bases from V and 0 bases from J; bases unmatched to any gene: 9. CDR1 is DFQATT and CDR2 is SNEGSKA in the germline V gene (reference sequence). The CDR3 loop spans 17 amino acids. The CDR3 protein is CSARKEGTGDMNTEAFF. The CDR3 DNA follows: TGCAGTGCTAGAAAGGAGGGGACAGGGGACATGAACACTGAAGCTTTCTTT.

This clonotype was seen at least ten times. The chain employs TRBV5-1 and TRBJ1-1; D uncertain. Germline V gene lookup returns CDR1 SGHRS and CDR2 YFSETQ. There are 14 residues in the CDR3. Trimming cost V 4 bases and J 0 bases, with 10 bases left between them. The CDR3 DNA follows: TGCGCCAGCAGCCAAGGCCCCATGAACACTGAAGCTTTCTTT. Encoded protein: CASSQGPMNTEAFF.

This clonotype has a count of ten or more. The J gene is TRBJ2-1, the V gene TRBV6-2 or TRBV6-3; 8 bases agree with TRBD2. Germline CDR1 and CDR2: MNHEY and SVGEGT. V dropped 2 bases and J dropped 3; count of bases not matched to a gene: 3. This CDR3 spans 15 amino acids. CDR3 nucleotides: TGTGCCAGCAGTTACGCAGCGGGAGTCTACAATGAGCAGTTCTTC. This gives the protein CASSYAAGVYNEQFF.

This clonotype occurred once. The rearrangement uses TRBV5-1 and TRBJ1-4; D perhaps matches TRBD1 (6 bases). The CDR3 spans 14 residues. V gave up 1 base and J gave up 8 bases, with 12 bases separating them. Germline V lookup: CDR1 SGHRS, CDR2 YFSETQ. CDR3 protein: CASSLYGQLEKLFF. CDR3 DNA: TGCGCCAGCAGCTTGTACGGACAGCTAGAAAAACTGTTTTTT.

This clonotype was picked up many times. The chain employs TRBV5-1 and TRBJ2-4, with TRBD1 identical over 9 bases. The CDR3 totals 16 residues. Looked up from germline, CDR1 is SGHRS and CDR2 is YFSETQ. The V gene end was trimmed by 4 bases and the J gene end by 6 bases; junction bases not matched to a gene: 11. This CDR3 is CASSAGDRDGLNIQYF. DNA of the CDR3: TGCGCCAGCAGCGCCGGGGACAGGGATGGGTTAAACATTCAGTACTTC.

This clonotype was recorded many times. The CDR3 region has the DNA TGTGCCAGCAGTGTCGGGGGAGAAGGGTCCTACGAGCAGTACTTC. The encoded protein is CASSVGGEGSYEQYF. The chain joins TRBV25-1 to TRBJ2-7; D perhaps matches TRBD2 (6 bases). The V gene lost 4 bases and the J gene lost 1 base, with 14 bases spanning the gap. Germline CDR1 is MGHDK and CDR2 is SYGVNS. The CDR3 runs to 15 residues.

This clonotype was seen at least ten times. The rearrangement uses TRBV11-3 and TRBJ2-4; D assignment may be TRBD1 or TRBD2 (10 bases each). The CDR3 is 20 residues long. Germline V gives CDR1 SGHNT, CDR2 YENEEA. V lost 4 bases and J 1 base, leaving 26 bases between the germline ends. CDR3 loop: CASSYRQGASGRTAKNIQYF. CDR3 sequence (DNA): TGTGCCAGCAGCTACCGACAGGGGGCTAGCGGGAGAACCGCCAAAAACATTCAGTACTTC.

This clonotype showed up many times. This sequence joins TRBV30 and TRBJ2-1; TRBD2 aligns across 9 bases. Per germline, CDR1 GTSNPN and CDR2 SVGIG (reference sequence). The trim removed 2 bases at V and 10 bases at J, leaving 12 bases unmatched. There are 15 residues in the CDR3. The CDR3 spells CAWSRLGGGAEEQFF. For the CDR3, the DNA is TGTGCCTGGAGTAGGTTAGGCGGGGGGGCAGAGGAGCAGTTCTTC.